The rows below give T cell receptor beta chains drawn from one sample of a study of cytomegalovirus exposure and HLA in healthy donors. Repertoires were generated with immunoSEQ multiplex PCR, while TCRdb's copy carries only in-frame clones and drops some. In the table there are some 150,000 clones, just under 65% of which are singletons. The sample taken for sequencing was PBMCs. These receptors were obtained from a woman aged 55-70 years in good health and CMV-seropositive. Both conserved end residues are part of each CDR3. D genes are given only for firm matches. Not every row has a clone size; where given, it reads once, few, many or a size class.

>.|TRBJ2-5|.|TRBV30
TGTGCCTGGAGTGTACGGTTAGGCGCGGGTTATGGGGAGACCCAGTACTTC
CAWSVRLGAGYGETQYF
>.|TRBJ1-5|.|TRBV10-3
TGTGCCATCAGTGACCACGGGGAGTTACCTAGCAATCAGCCCCAGCATTTT
CAISDHGELPSNQPQHF
>few|TRBJ1-1|.|TRBV28
TGTGCCAGTCGGGGGGTCGTGGTCACTGAAGCTTTCTTT
CASRGVVVTEAFF
>.|TRBJ2-7|.|TRBV28
TGTGCCAGCAGTCCAGGGTTCTCCTACGAGCAGTACTTC
CASSPGFSYEQYF
>.|TRBJ1-1|TRBD1|TRBV28
TGTGCCAGCAGTTCGGGACAGGGAACTGAAGCTTTCTTT
CASSSGQGTEAFF
>few|TRBJ2-7|.|TRBV7-6
TGTGCCAGCAGCTTCGGGTCTGGGGGCCAGCAGTACTTC
CASSFGSGGQQYF
>.|TRBJ1-5|.|TRBV28
TGTGCCAGCAGACATGATTCCGGTTTTCGGAGTCAGCCCCAGCATTTT
CASRHDSGFRSQPQHF
>.|TRBJ2-6|TRBD2|TRBV9
TGTGCCAGCAGCGTAGCCGGCGGGAGTATCCCGTCTGGGGCCAACGTCCTGACTTTC
CASSVAGGSIPSGANVLTF
>.|TRBJ2-3|TRBD2|TRBV30
TGTGCCTGGAACAGTGGGCTAGCGGGAGGCACAGATACGCAGTATTTT
CAWNSGLAGGTDTQYF
>.|TRBJ1-1|.|TRBV5-6
TGTGCCAGCAGCTTGGACCCCCGAACAAGAAACACTGAAGCTTTCTTT
CASSLDPRTRNTEAFF
>few|TRBJ2-1|TRBD2|TRBV30
TGTGCCTGGAGTGTAGGCTTAGACCTAGCGGGAGATTACAATGAGCAGTTCTTC
CAWSVGLDLAGDYNEQFF
>.|TRBJ1-5|TRBD1|TRBV30
TGTGCCTGGAGTACCGGGACAGGGGGAATTCAGCCCCAGCATTTT
CAWSTGTGGIQPQHF
>.|TRBJ2-5|.|TRBV6-6
TGTGCCAGCAGTTACGGCAGGGCTGGTAGTGGAAAGACCCAGTACTTC
CASSYGRAGSGKTQYF
>.|TRBJ2-5|.|TRBV5-1
TGCGCCAGCAGCTCCCAGGGCCAAGAGACCCAGTACTTC
CASSSQGQETQYF
>.|TRBJ2-1|TRBD2|TRBV11-2
TGTGCCAGCAGACGACCGGGACTAGCGGCTTTATACAATGAGCAGTTCTTC
CASRRPGLAALYNEQFF
>.|TRBJ2-2|TRBD1|TRBV7-9
TGTGCCAGCAGCTTAATACGGGACAGCAACACCGGGGAGCTGTTTTTT
CASSLIRDSNTGELFF
>.|TRBJ2-7|.|TRBV28
TGTGCCAGCAAAAACCCCTACGAGCAGTACTTC
CASKNPYEQYF
>.|TRBJ2-4|.|TRBV5-5
TGTGCCAGCATCCCCCAGGGGACTACGGACATTCAGTACTTC
CASIPQGTTDIQYF
>.|TRBJ2-7|.|TRBV5-4
TGTGCCAGCAGCCCTCTCCCAGGGGGGCAATACGAGCAGTACTTC
CASSPLPGGQYEQYF
>.|TRBJ2-5|TRBD2|TRBV7-7
TGTGCCAGCAGCTTAGCACTAGCGGGAGGGATGGAGACCCAGTACTTC
CASSLALAGGMETQYF
>few|TRBJ2-7|.|TRBV6-1
TGTGCCAGCAGAAAACAGGGAGGGGACGACGAGCAGTACTTC
CASRKQGGDDEQYF
>few|TRBJ2-5|TRBD1|TRBV2
TGTGCCAGCATCCAGGGGGCTAGGGAGACCCAGTACTTC
CASIQGARETQYF
>once|TRBJ1-5|TRBD1|TRBV30
TGTGCCTGGAGCCCGGGACAGCCGAATCAGCCCCAGCATTTT
CAWSPGQPNQPQHF
>.|TRBJ1-5|TRBD1|TRBV9
TGTGCCAGCAGCGTAGAGGCAGGGGGTAGCAATCAGCCCCAGCATTTT
CASSVEAGGSNQPQHF
>few|TRBJ1-4|.|TRBV19
TGTGCCAGCTCCGGGACACCAGCCTTTAATGAAAATTTGTTTTTT
CASSGTPAFNENLFF
>.|TRBJ2-1|TRBD2|TRBV7-6
TGTGCCAGCAGCCAGGGACTAGCGGGATTTGTTGGTGAGCAGTTCTTC
CASSQGLAGFVGEQFF
>.|TRBJ2-1|TRBD2|TRBV7-3
TGTGCCAGCAGCTTAGTCCCCGACGGAGCGGGAGGGGTGAGCGATGAGCAGTTCTTC
CASSLVPDGAGGVSDEQFF
>.|TRBJ1-6|.|TRBV6-4
TGTGCCAGATTCCGTTCTCAGGGAAATTCACCCCTCCACTTT
CARFRSQGNSPLHF
>.|TRBJ2-1|TRBD2|TRBV4-3
TGCGCCAGCAGCCAAGGATCGGGAGGGAACTTCAATGAGCAGTTCTTC
CASSQGSGGNFNEQFF
>.|TRBJ2-7|.|TRBV11-2
TGTGCCAGCAGCTTAGGGTTTCCGGGGTACGAGCAGTACTTC
CASSLGFPGYEQYF
>.|TRBJ1-2|TRBD1|TRBV18
TGTGCCAGCTCACCGGGACAGGAGGGGGTGTATGGCTACACCTTC
CASSPGQEGVYGYTF
>.|TRBJ2-7|.|TRBV5-1
TGCGCCAGCAGCGACAACTCCTACGAGCAGTACTTC
CASSDNSYEQYF
>.|TRBJ2-7|.|TRBV29-1
TGCAGCGCGTACTTCTACGAGCAGTACTTC
CSAYFYEQYF
>once|TRBJ1-6|TRBD1|TRBV7-9
TGTGCCAGCGCAACATCGACAGGGGGCATCTCACCCCTCCACTTT
CASATSTGGISPLHF
>.|TRBJ1-5|.|TRBV7-9
TGTGCCAGCAGCTTATCCGGGGGTGATCAGCCCCAGCATTTT
CASSLSGGDQPQHF
>once|TRBJ2-5|TRBD2|TRBV27
TGTGCCAGCAGTTTTGAGAGCGGGAGGAGAGGGACCCAGTACTTC
CASSFESGRRGTQYF
>few|TRBJ2-7|TRBD2|TRBV19
TGTGCCAGTAGTATAGAGCTAGCGGGAGACGGCGAGCAGTACTTC
CASSIELAGDGEQYF
>.|TRBJ2-2|TRBD1|TRBV15
TGTGCCACCAGCAGGCCGGGACAGGGCGCTAGGGACACCGGGGAGCTGTTTTTT
CATSRPGQGARDTGELFF
>.|TRBJ2-2|.|TRBV5-4
TGTGCCAGCAGCTTGGACGGGTTGGGGGAGCTGTTTTTT
CASSLDGLGELFF
>.|TRBJ2-1|.|TRBV28
TGTGCCAGCAGTTTTACGGGAAGTGAGCAGTTCTTC
CASSFTGSEQFF
>.|TRBJ2-7|.|TRBV7-9
TGTGCCAGCAGCTCGGGGGGCAGTTCCTACGAGCAGTACTTC
CASSSGGSSYEQYF
>few|TRBJ2-7|.|TRBV6-5
TGTGCCAGCAGTTATTCTCTCGGGGGTGAGCAGTACTTC
CASSYSLGGEQYF
>.|TRBJ2-3|TRBD2|TRBV19
TGTGCCAGTAGTATAGATGGGTCCGGGACTAGCGGTACAGATACGCAGTATTTT
CASSIDGSGTSGTDTQYF
>.|TRBJ2-1|.|TRBV9
TGTGCCAGCAGCGTAGCCCCAGGGGCCCCCAGCTACAATGAGCAGTTCTTC
CASSVAPGAPSYNEQFF
>few|TRBJ2-4|TRBD2|TRBV18
TGTGCCAGCTCACCAGGGACTACTCGTGGCATTCAGTACTTC
CASSPGTTRGIQYF
>.|TRBJ2-1|TRBD2|TRBV19
TGTGCCAGTAGTAATCCCTCTAGCGGGAGGCTAGAGGAGCAGTTCTTC
CASSNPSSGRLEEQFF
>few|TRBJ2-7|TRBD1|TRBV12-5
TGTGCTGGACACCGATACCCGGGACAGGGGGCTACCGAGCAGTACTTC
CAGHRYPGQGATEQYF
>few|TRBJ2-5|.|TRBV30
TGTGCCTGGAGTGTACGTAGGGGAGAGACCCAGTACTTC
CAWSVRRGETQYF
>.|TRBJ2-7|.|TRBV28
TGTGCCAGCAGCAAACGGACAGTCCTTTTCCCCTACGAGCAGTACTTC
CASSKRTVLFPYEQYF
>once|TRBJ1-2|.|TRBV6-5
TGTGCCAGCAGTTACTCGGGGGACTCTGGCTACACCTTC
CASSYSGDSGYTF
>.|TRBJ1-2|TRBD1|TRBV5-1
TGCGCCAGCAGCCGGGGACAGGGGGTCGATGGCTACACCTTC
CASSRGQGVDGYTF
>.|TRBJ1-2|.|TRBV7-2
TGTGCCAGCAGCTTAGGGAGCTATGGCTACACCTTC
CASSLGSYGYTF
>few|TRBJ2-1|TRBD1|TRBV28
TGTGCCAGCCGGGACAGGGGGTTCAATGAGCAGTTCTTC
CASRDRGFNEQFF